The clone carrying this T cell receptor (beta chain) turned up a few times. What it binds is not known. This sample was included in a study of cytomegalovirus exposure and HLA in healthy donors. Study details: Early release data held around 82 million unique TCRs from HLA-typed donors. Study-wide results and caveats: Most CMV-associated TCR beta chains were later found to appear HLA-restricted. Most TCR sequences were rare, but some public TCRs occurred in many donors.

13 Jbeta primers and 60 Vbeta primers were used for the PCR. Profiled with immunoSEQ multiplex PCR; TCRdb holds only in-frame clones, not every one. In the table there are tens of thousands of clones, about 81% of which are singletons. Germline-derived CDR1 and CDR2 are SGHTA and FQGNSA. This CDR3 contains 13 residues. Deletions cut 1 base from V and 3 bases from J, with 4 bases between. This clonotype was sampled from a woman in her thirties or forties in good health and CMV-seronegative. The chain joins TRBV7-2 to TRBJ1-5; no definite D call. Specimen: PBMCs. This CDR3 is CASSLGANQPQHF. CDR3 sequence (DNA): TGTGCCAGCAGCTTAGGGGCCAATCAGCCCCAGCATTTT.